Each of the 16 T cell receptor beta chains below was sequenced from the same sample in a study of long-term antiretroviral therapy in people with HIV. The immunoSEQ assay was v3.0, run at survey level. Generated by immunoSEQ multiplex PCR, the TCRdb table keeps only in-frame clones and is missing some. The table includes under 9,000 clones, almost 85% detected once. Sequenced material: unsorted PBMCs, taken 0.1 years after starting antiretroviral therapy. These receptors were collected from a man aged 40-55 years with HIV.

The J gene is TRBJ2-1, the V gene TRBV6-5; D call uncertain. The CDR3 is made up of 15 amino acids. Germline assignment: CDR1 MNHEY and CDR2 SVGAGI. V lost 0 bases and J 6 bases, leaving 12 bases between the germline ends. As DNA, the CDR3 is TGTGCCAGCAGTTACTCGATAGGGTCGGGCAATGAGCAGTTCTTC. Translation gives CASSYSIGSGNEQFF.

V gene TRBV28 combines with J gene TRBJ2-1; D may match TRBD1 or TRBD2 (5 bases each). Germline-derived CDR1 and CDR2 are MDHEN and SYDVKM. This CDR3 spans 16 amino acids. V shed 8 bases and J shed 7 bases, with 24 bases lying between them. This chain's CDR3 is CASRLRKGIRGNEQFF. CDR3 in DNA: TGTGCCAGCCGCCTAAGGAAGGGGATAAGAGGGAATGAGCAGTTCTTC.

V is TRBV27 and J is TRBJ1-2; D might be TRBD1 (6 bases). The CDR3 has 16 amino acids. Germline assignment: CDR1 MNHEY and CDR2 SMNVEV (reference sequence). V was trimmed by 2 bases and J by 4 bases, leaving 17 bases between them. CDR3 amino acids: CASSLHREGFVYGYTF. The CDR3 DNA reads TGTGCCAGCAGTTTACACAGGGAGGGCTTTGTCTATGGCTACACCTTC.

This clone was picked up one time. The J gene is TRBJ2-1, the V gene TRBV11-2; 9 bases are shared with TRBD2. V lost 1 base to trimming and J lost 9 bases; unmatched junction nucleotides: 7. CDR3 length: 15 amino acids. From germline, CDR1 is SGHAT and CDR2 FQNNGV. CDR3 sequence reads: CASSLGTSAMGEQFF. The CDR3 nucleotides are TGTGCCAGCAGCTTAGGGACTAGCGCGATGGGTGAGCAGTTCTTC.

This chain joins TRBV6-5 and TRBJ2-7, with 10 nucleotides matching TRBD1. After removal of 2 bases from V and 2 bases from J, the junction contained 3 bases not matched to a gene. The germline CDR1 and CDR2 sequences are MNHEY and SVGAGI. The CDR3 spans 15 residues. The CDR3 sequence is CASSYHGQGAYEQYF. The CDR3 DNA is TGTGCCAGCAGTTACCATGGACAGGGGGCCTACGAGCAGTACTTC.

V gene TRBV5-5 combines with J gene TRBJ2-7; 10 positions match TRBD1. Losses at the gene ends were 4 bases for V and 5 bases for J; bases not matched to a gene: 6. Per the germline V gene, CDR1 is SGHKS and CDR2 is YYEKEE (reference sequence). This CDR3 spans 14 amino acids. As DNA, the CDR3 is TGTGCCAGCAGCAACCCGGGACAGGGGCACGAGCAGTACTTC. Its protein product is CASSNPGQGHEQYF.

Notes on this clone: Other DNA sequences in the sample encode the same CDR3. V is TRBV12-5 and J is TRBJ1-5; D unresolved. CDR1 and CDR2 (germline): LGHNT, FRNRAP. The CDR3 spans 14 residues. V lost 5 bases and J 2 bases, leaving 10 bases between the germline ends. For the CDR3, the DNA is TGTGCTAGTGGTCCCCCCGGGGGCAATCAGCCCCAGCATTTT. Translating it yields CASGPPGGNQPQHF.

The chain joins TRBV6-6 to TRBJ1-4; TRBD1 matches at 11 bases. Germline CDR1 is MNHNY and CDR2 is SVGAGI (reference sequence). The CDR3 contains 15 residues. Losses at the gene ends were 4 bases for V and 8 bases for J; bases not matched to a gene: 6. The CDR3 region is CASSFPGQGEEKLFF. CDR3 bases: TGTGCCAGCAGTTTTCCGGGACAGGGGGAAGAAAAACTGTTTTTT.

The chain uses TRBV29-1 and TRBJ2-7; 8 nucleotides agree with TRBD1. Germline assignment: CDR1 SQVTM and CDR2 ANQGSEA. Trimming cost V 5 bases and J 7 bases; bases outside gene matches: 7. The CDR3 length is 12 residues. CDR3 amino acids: CSVHDRGGEQYF. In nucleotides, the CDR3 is TGCAGCGTTCACGACAGGGGTGGAGAGCAGTACTTC.

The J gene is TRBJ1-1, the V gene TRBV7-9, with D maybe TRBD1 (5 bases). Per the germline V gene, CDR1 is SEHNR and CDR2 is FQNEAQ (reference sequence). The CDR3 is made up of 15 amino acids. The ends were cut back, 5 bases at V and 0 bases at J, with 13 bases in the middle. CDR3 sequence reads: CASSLGEGLNTEAFF. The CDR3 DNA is TGTGCCAGCAGCCTGGGGGAGGGATTGAACACTGAAGCTTTCTTT.

This CDR3 reads CASSLGQGYTF. DNA for the CDR3: TGTGCCAGCAGCTTAGGACAGGGTTACACCTTC. The chain recombines TRBV11-2 with TRBJ1-2; TRBD1 matches 7 bases. Trimming removed 1 base from V and 11 bases from J; junction bases left unmatched: 1. Germline CDR1 reads SGHAT; CDR2 reads FQNNGV. This CDR3 spans 11 amino acids.

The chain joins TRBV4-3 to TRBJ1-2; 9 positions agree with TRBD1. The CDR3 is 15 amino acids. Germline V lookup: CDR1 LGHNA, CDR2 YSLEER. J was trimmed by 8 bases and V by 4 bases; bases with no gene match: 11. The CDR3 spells CASSLNRDRALGYTF. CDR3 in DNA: TGCGCCAGCAGCCTTAACCGGGACAGGGCGTTGGGCTACACCTTC.

DNA of the CDR3: TGTGCCAGCAGCTTAGACCGAGGAGGGGCTCAGCCCCAGCATTTT. Protein product: CASSLDRGGAQPQHF. The chain couples TRBV7-2 to TRBJ1-5; D might be TRBD1 (5 bases). Germline V gene sequence: CDR1 SGHTA, CDR2 FQGNSA. CDR3 length equals 15 residues. The germline V and J ends were trimmed by 1 base and 6 bases, with 13 bases remaining between them.

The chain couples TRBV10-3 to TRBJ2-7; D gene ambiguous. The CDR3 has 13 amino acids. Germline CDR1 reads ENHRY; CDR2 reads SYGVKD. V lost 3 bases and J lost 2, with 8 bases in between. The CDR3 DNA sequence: TGTGCCATCAGTGACAACAGCGCCTACGAGCAGTACTTC. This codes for CAISDNSAYEQYF.

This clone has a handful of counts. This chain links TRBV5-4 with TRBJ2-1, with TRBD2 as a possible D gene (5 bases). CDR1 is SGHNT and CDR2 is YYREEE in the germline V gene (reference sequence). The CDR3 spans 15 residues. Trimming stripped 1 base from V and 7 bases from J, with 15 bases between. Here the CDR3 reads CASSLQTSRVNEQFF. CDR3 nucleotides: TGTGCCAGCAGCTTGCAAACTAGTAGGGTGAATGAGCAGTTCTTC.

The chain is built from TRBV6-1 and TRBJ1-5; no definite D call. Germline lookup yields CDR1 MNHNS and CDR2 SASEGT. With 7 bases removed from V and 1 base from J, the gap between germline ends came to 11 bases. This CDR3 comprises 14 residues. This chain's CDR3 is CASTAETSNQPQHF. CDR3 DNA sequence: TGTGCCAGCACAGCGGAAACGAGCAATCAGCCCCAGCATTTT.